Listed below are T cell receptor beta chains from one sample, sequenced in a study of cytomegalovirus exposure and HLA in healthy donors. Sequencing was performed with immunoSEQ multiplex PCR; in TCRdb, only in-frame clones are kept and a portion is missing. The data show about 91,000 clones, just under 80% seen once. Sequenced sample: PBMCs. The receptors here all came from a male donor in good health and CMV-seropositive. CDR3s include the opening cysteine and the closing phenylalanine or tryptophan. The D gene is left open where the match is weak. The listing skips clone size in some rows; elsewhere it reads once, few, many or a size class.

D gene: -; J gene: TRBJ1-2; clone size: -; V gene: TRBV29-1; CDR3 protein: CSVDEGRLYGYTF; CDR3 DNA: TGCAGCGTTGATGAGGGCCGACTCTATGGCTACACCTTC
D gene: -; J gene: TRBJ2-2; clone size: few; V gene: TRBV28; CDR3 protein: CASSVGGTNTGELFF; CDR3 DNA: TGTGCCAGCAGTGTGGGGGGTACGAACACCGGGGAGCTGTTTTTT
D gene: -; J gene: TRBJ2-3; clone size: -; V gene: TRBV28; CDR3 protein: CASSFQGTDTQYF; CDR3 DNA: TGTGCCAGCAGTTTCCAGGGGACAGATACGCAGTATTTT
D gene: -; J gene: TRBJ1-5; clone size: -; V gene: TRBV27; CDR3 protein: CASSFEPGVNQPQHF; CDR3 DNA: TGTGCCAGCAGTTTTGAGCCCGGGGTTAATCAGCCCCAGCATTTT
D gene: -; J gene: TRBJ2-4; clone size: -; V gene: TRBV6-5; CDR3 protein: CASSYTGKNIQYF; CDR3 DNA: TGTGCCAGCAGTTACACAGGCAAAAACATTCAGTACTTC
D gene: -; J gene: TRBJ2-1; clone size: -; V gene: TRBV30; CDR3 protein: CAWSELGVEQFF; CDR3 DNA: TGTGCCTGGAGTGAGTTAGGGGTTGAGCAGTTCTTC
D gene: -; J gene: TRBJ1-2; clone size: -; V gene: TRBV5-8; CDR3 protein: CASSPGRGANYGYTF; CDR3 DNA: TGTGCCAGCAGCCCAGGGAGGGGAGCTAACTATGGCTACACCTTC
D gene: -; J gene: TRBJ2-5; clone size: once; V gene: TRBV7-9; CDR3 protein: CASSVGGGGQETQYF; CDR3 DNA: TGTGCCAGCAGTGTAGGGGGGGGCGGTCAAGAGACCCAGTACTTC
D gene: -; J gene: TRBJ2-5; clone size: few; V gene: TRBV5-1; CDR3 protein: CASSPHYFQETQYF; CDR3 DNA: TGCGCCAGCAGCCCCCACTATTTCCAAGAGACCCAGTACTTC
D gene: -; J gene: TRBJ2-3; clone size: -; V gene: TRBV5-1; CDR3 protein: CASSQGALFTDTQYF; CDR3 DNA: TGCGCCAGCAGCCAGGGCGCCCTCTTCACAGATACGCAGTATTTT
D gene: -; J gene: TRBJ2-7; clone size: -; V gene: TRBV29-1; CDR3 protein: CSVEDIRAEQYF; CDR3 DNA: TGCAGCGTTGAAGACATCCGCGCCGAGCAGTACTTC
D gene: TRBD2; J gene: TRBJ2-7; clone size: -; V gene: TRBV20-1; CDR3 protein: CSARAGLVEYF; CDR3 DNA: TGCAGTGCTAGAGCGGGACTAGTGGAGTACTTC
D gene: -; J gene: TRBJ2-3; clone size: -; V gene: TRBV5-1; CDR3 protein: CASSLGFSGSTDTQYF; CDR3 DNA: TGCGCCAGCAGCTTGGGATTTAGCGGAAGCACAGATACGCAGTATTTT
D gene: -; J gene: TRBJ2-7; clone size: -; V gene: TRBV5-1; CDR3 protein: CASSYSGASYEQYF; CDR3 DNA: TGCGCCAGCAGCTACAGTGGGGCCTCCTACGAGCAGTACTTC
D gene: -; J gene: TRBJ2-2; clone size: -; V gene: TRBV21-1; CDR3 protein: CASSSRTGNTGELFF; CDR3 DNA: TGTGCCAGCAGCTCACGGACAGGGAACACCGGGGAGCTGTTTTTT
D gene: TRBD1; J gene: TRBJ1-2; clone size: -; V gene: TRBV28; CDR3 protein: CASSSRTRNRGRDYGYTF; CDR3 DNA: TGTGCCAGCAGTTCCCGGACCCGAAACAGGGGGCGCGACTATGGCTACACCTTC
D gene: -; J gene: TRBJ1-1; clone size: -; V gene: TRBV5-1; CDR3 protein: CASSLVVNTEAFF; CDR3 DNA: TGCGCCAGCAGCTTGGTAGTAAACACTGAAGCTTTCTTT
D gene: TRBD2; J gene: TRBJ2-1; clone size: few; V gene: TRBV7-2; CDR3 protein: CASSLSGGFYNEQFF; CDR3 DNA: TGTGCCAGCAGCTTATCGGGAGGGTTCTACAATGAGCAGTTCTTC
D gene: TRBD2; J gene: TRBJ2-5; clone size: -; V gene: TRBV19; CDR3 protein: CASSIEAGGGETQYF; CDR3 DNA: TGTGCCAGTAGTATTGAAGCGGGGGGAGGAGAGACCCAGTACTTC
D gene: -; J gene: TRBJ2-1; clone size: once; V gene: TRBV29-1; CDR3 protein: CSVEVYRSSSYNEQFF; CDR3 DNA: TGCAGCGTTGAAGTTTACAGGAGCAGCTCCTACAATGAGCAGTTCTTC
D gene: TRBD1; J gene: TRBJ1-1; clone size: -; V gene: TRBV9; CDR3 protein: CASSEGTRTGIRNTEAFF; CDR3 DNA: TGTGCCAGCAGCGAGGGAACGCGGACAGGCATAAGGAACACTGAAGCTTTCTTT
D gene: TRBD2; J gene: TRBJ2-5; clone size: -; V gene: TRBV5-1; CDR3 protein: CASSETSGRAFGQETQYF; CDR3 DNA: TGCGCCAGCAGCGAGACTAGCGGGAGGGCCTTTGGTCAAGAGACCCAGTACTTC
D gene: TRBD1; J gene: TRBJ1-1; clone size: -; V gene: TRBV5-1; CDR3 protein: CASSSYPGTGLVAEAFF; CDR3 DNA: TGCGCCAGCAGCTCATATCCCGGGACAGGGTTGGTCGCTGAAGCTTTCTTT
D gene: TRBD1; J gene: TRBJ2-1; clone size: -; V gene: TRBV27; CDR3 protein: CASRPGDRDYNEQFF; CDR3 DNA: TGTGCCAGCAGACCCGGGGACAGGGACTACAATGAGCAGTTCTTC
D gene: TRBD1; J gene: TRBJ1-5; clone size: -; V gene: TRBV28; CDR3 protein: CASLGTGRGRSNQPQHF; CDR3 DNA: TGTGCCAGTCTGGGGACAGGACGCGGAAGGAGCAATCAGCCCCAGCATTTT
D gene: TRBD2; J gene: TRBJ2-1; clone size: -; V gene: TRBV25-1; CDR3 protein: CASRPSGGQGEQFF; CDR3 DNA: TGTGCCAGCAGACCTAGCGGGGGCCAGGGTGAGCAGTTCTTC
D gene: TRBD2; J gene: TRBJ2-5; clone size: once; V gene: TRBV30; CDR3 protein: CAWSVAGPGGIETQYF; CDR3 DNA: TGTGCCTGGAGTGTAGCCGGACCCGGGGGGATAGAGACCCAGTACTTC
D gene: TRBD2; J gene: TRBJ2-3; clone size: -; V gene: TRBV5-6; CDR3 protein: CASSAGGTDTQYF; CDR3 DNA: TGTGCCAGCAGCGCGGGGGGCACAGATACGCAGTATTTT
D gene: -; J gene: TRBJ1-1; clone size: -; V gene: TRBV6-5; CDR3 protein: CASSYTPGEGTEAFF; CDR3 DNA: TGTGCCAGCAGTTACACTCCAGGGGAAGGCACTGAAGCTTTCTTT
D gene: -; J gene: TRBJ1-2; clone size: -; V gene: TRBV30; CDR3 protein: CAWVQGRYGYTF; CDR3 DNA: TGTGCCTGGGTGCAGGGCCGCTATGGCTACACCTTC
D gene: -; J gene: TRBJ1-4; clone size: -; V gene: TRBV11-2; CDR3 protein: CASSLGRVREKLFF; CDR3 DNA: TGTGCCAGCAGCTTAGGACGGGTACGCGAAAAACTGTTTTTT
D gene: -; J gene: TRBJ2-7; clone size: few; V gene: TRBV5-6; CDR3 protein: CASSLGQATYEQYF; CDR3 DNA: TGTGCCAGCAGCTTGGGACAGGCTACCTACGAGCAGTACTTC
D gene: -; J gene: TRBJ2-2; clone size: once; V gene: TRBV6-5; CDR3 protein: CASYPGAGRGELFF; CDR3 DNA: TGTGCCAGCTATCCCGGCGCAGGGCGGGGGGAGCTGTTTTTT
D gene: -; J gene: TRBJ1-5; clone size: -; V gene: TRBV18; CDR3 protein: CASSPPGRTNQPQHF; CDR3 DNA: TGTGCCAGCTCACCACCGGGCCGAACCAATCAGCCCCAGCATTTT
D gene: TRBD1; J gene: TRBJ2-2; clone size: once; V gene: TRBV19; CDR3 protein: CASSPRQGAETGELFF; CDR3 DNA: TGTGCCAGTAGTCCTCGACAGGGGGCGGAGACCGGGGAGCTGTTTTTT
D gene: -; J gene: TRBJ1-3; clone size: few; V gene: TRBV5-4; CDR3 protein: CASSLGERGNTIYF; CDR3 DNA: TGTGCCAGCAGCTTGGGTGAGCGGGGAAACACCATATATTTT
D gene: -; J gene: TRBJ2-2; clone size: -; V gene: TRBV19; CDR3 protein: CASSIRGGELFF; CDR3 DNA: TGTGCCAGTAGTATCCGGGGCGGGGAGCTGTTTTTT
D gene: -; J gene: TRBJ2-5; clone size: few; V gene: TRBV18; CDR3 protein: CASSRQDFRETQYF; CDR3 DNA: TGTGCCAGCTCACGGCAGGATTTCCGAGAGACCCAGTACTTC
D gene: TRBD2; J gene: TRBJ2-2; clone size: -; V gene: TRBV7-9; CDR3 protein: CASSFATSGAGELFF; CDR3 DNA: TGTGCCAGCAGCTTCGCGACTAGCGGTGCCGGGGAGCTGTTTTTT
D gene: -; J gene: TRBJ2-5; clone size: -; V gene: TRBV25-1; CDR3 protein: CASSEGGAVKETQYF; CDR3 DNA: TGTGCCAGCAGTGAAGGGGGGGCCGTGAAAGAGACCCAGTACTTC
D gene: -; J gene: TRBJ1-1; clone size: -; V gene: TRBV7-9; CDR3 protein: CASSLARGDYEAFF; CDR3 DNA: TGTGCCAGCAGCTTAGCGCGGGGGGACTACGAAGCTTTCTTT
D gene: -; J gene: TRBJ2-2; clone size: -; V gene: TRBV2; CDR3 protein: CASSGLRGTGELFF; CDR3 DNA: TGTGCCAGCAGTGGATTGCGAGGCACCGGGGAGCTGTTTTTT
D gene: -; J gene: TRBJ1-1; clone size: -; V gene: TRBV19; CDR3 protein: CASSIVQQGNTEAFF; CDR3 DNA: TGTGCCAGTAGTATAGTTCAACAGGGGAACACTGAAGCTTTCTTT
D gene: TRBD1; J gene: TRBJ2-7; clone size: -; V gene: TRBV6-5; CDR3 protein: CASSYSSRGSPSYF; CDR3 DNA: TGTGCCAGCAGTTACTCGTCCAGGGGGAGTCCTTCGTACTTC
D gene: -; J gene: TRBJ1-1; clone size: -; V gene: TRBV5-1; CDR3 protein: CASSLGGQNRNTEAFF; CDR3 DNA: TGCGCCAGCAGCTTGGGAGGACAGAACAGAAACACTGAAGCTTTCTTT
D gene: TRBD2; J gene: TRBJ2-2; clone size: -; V gene: TRBV5-1; CDR3 protein: CASSHRSGDNTGELFF; CDR3 DNA: TGCGCCAGCAGCCATCGGAGCGGGGATAACACCGGGGAGCTGTTTTTT
D gene: -; J gene: TRBJ1-2; clone size: -; V gene: TRBV5-4; CDR3 protein: CASSLQGDYGYTF; CDR3 DNA: TGTGCCAGCAGCCTACAGGGTGACTATGGCTACACCTTC
D gene: TRBD2; J gene: TRBJ2-3; clone size: -; V gene: TRBV29-1; CDR3 protein: CSVEGSGRGQYF; CDR3 DNA: TGCAGCGTTGAGGGTAGCGGGAGAGGGCAGTATTTT
D gene: -; J gene: TRBJ2-1; clone size: -; V gene: TRBV18; CDR3 protein: CASSPGRQSSYNEQFF; CDR3 DNA: TGTGCCAGCTCCCCTGGCCGACAGAGCTCCTACAATGAGCAGTTCTTC
D gene: -; J gene: TRBJ2-3; clone size: -; V gene: TRBV29-1; CDR3 protein: CSVDRGGSRYTQYF; CDR3 DNA: TGCAGCGTTGACCGTGGGGGGTCGAGATATACGCAGTATTTT
D gene: -; J gene: TRBJ1-4; clone size: -; V gene: TRBV6-1; CDR3 protein: CASRARVVWEKLFF; CDR3 DNA: TGTGCCAGCAGAGCCAGGGTGGTATGGGAAAAACTGTTTTTT
D gene: TRBD1; J gene: TRBJ1-1; clone size: -; V gene: TRBV14; CDR3 protein: CASSPDRGDTEAFF; CDR3 DNA: TGTGCCAGCAGCCCCGACAGGGGTGACACTGAAGCTTTCTTT
D gene: TRBD1; J gene: TRBJ1-2; clone size: -; V gene: TRBV25-1; CDR3 protein: CASSATGGDDGYTF; CDR3 DNA: TGTGCCAGCAGCGCGACAGGGGGCGATGATGGCTACACCTTC
D gene: TRBD1; J gene: TRBJ2-7; clone size: -; V gene: TRBV15; CDR3 protein: CATSTRQGIYYEQYF; CDR3 DNA: TGTGCCACCAGCACCCGACAGGGGATTTACTACGAGCAGTACTTC
D gene: -; J gene: TRBJ2-2; clone size: -; V gene: TRBV29-1; CDR3 protein: CSVARRETGELFF; CDR3 DNA: TGCAGCGTCGCACGAAGGGAGACCGGGGAGCTGTTTTTT